The rows below give T cell receptor beta chains drawn from one sample of a study of Ad26.COV2.S vaccination and SARS-CoV-2 variants. Profiling relied on immunoSEQ multiplex PCR, and the TCRdb table lists in-frame clones only, not all of them. The data show approximately 480,000 clones, around 85% seen once. Here the sequenced sample was peripheral blood, taken in a trial of Ad26.COV2.S vaccine versus placebo. All receptors derive from a person between 18 and 65 years old who received the Ad26.COV2.S COVID-19 vaccine or a placebo. Each CDR3 is given with its conserved first and last residue. A D gene is named only where the DNA matches it firmly. Some rows mark clone size as missing; the rest say once, few, many or name a class of expanded clone.

V gene	D gene	clone size	J gene	CDR3 protein	CDR3 DNA
TRBV29-1	-	-	TRBJ1-2	CSVAPLGGYTF	TGCAGCGTTGCCCCCCTGGGCGGCTACACCTTC
TRBV5-1	TRBD2	-	TRBJ2-3	CASSLAPTSGGTDTQYF	TGCGCCAGCAGCTTAGCCCCCACTAGCGGAGGCACAGATACGCAGTATTTT
TRBV19	-	-	TRBJ2-7	CASRLSGDSSSYEQYF	TGTGCCAGTAGACTTAGTGGAGATAGTAGCTCCTACGAGCAGTACTTC
TRBV3-1/TRBV3-2	-	-	TRBJ2-5	CASSQNRRARTAETQYF	TGTGCCAGCAGCCAGAACAGGAGGGCCCGGACGGCAGAGACCCAGTACTTC
TRBV10-3	-	-	TRBJ1-4	CAISEDRRRNEKLFF	TGTGCCATCAGTGAGGACAGGCGACGAAATGAAAAACTGTTTTTT
TRBV6-6	TRBD1	-	TRBJ2-5	CASSYPTGAQETQYF	TGTGCCAGCAGTTACCCGACAGGGGCCCAAGAGACCCAGTACTTC
TRBV30	-	-	TRBJ1-6	CAWRTNFSPLHF	TGTGCCTGGAGGACTAACTTTTCGCCCCTCCACTTT
TRBV6-2/TRBV6-3	-	few	TRBJ1-5	CASSPGFVQPQHF	TGTGCCAGCAGCCCAGGGTTTGTTCAGCCCCAGCATTTT
TRBV7-9	-	many	TRBJ1-6	CASSRGRGNSPLHF	TGTGCCAGCAGCCGGGGCAGGGGAAATTCACCCCTCCACTTT
TRBV19	TRBD2	few	TRBJ2-2	CASGGAGPNTGELFF	TGTGCCAGCGGGGGGGCAGGACCGAACACCGGGGAGCTGTTTTTT
TRBV7-6	TRBD2	-	TRBJ2-1	CASSLVPSGRALDEQFF	TGTGCCAGCAGCTTAGTGCCTAGCGGGAGGGCCCTCGATGAGCAGTTCTTC
TRBV7-2	-	-	TRBJ2-7	CASSPPASVSYEQYF	TGTGCCAGCAGCCCCCCGGCTAGCGTGAGTTACGAGCAGTACTTC
TRBV11-2	-	-	TRBJ2-7	CASSLVAGYEQYF	TGTGCCAGCAGCTTAGTAGCCGGCTACGAGCAGTACTTC
TRBV6-5	-	-	TRBJ2-5	CASGNSPETQYF	TGTGCCAGCGGAAACTCTCCAGAGACCCAGTACTTC
TRBV6-5	-	-	TRBJ2-1	CASSRLNEQFF	TGTGCCAGCAGCCGTCTCAATGAGCAGTTCTTC
TRBV5-1	-	-	TRBJ2-3	CASSLAPWGERPSTDTQYF	TGCGCCAGCAGCTTGGCTCCCTGGGGGGAGCGGCCGAGCACAGATACGCAGTATTTT
TRBV18	TRBD2	-	TRBJ2-3	CASSLAQTSGSSTDTQYF	TGTGCCAGCTCTCTCGCCCAGACTAGCGGGAGCAGCACAGATACGCAGTATTTT
TRBV9	-	-	TRBJ2-1	CASSVGSTYNEQFF	TGTGCCAGCAGCGTAGGTAGTACCTACAATGAGCAGTTCTTC
TRBV19	-	-	TRBJ2-1	CASSMAPVGEQFF	TGTGCCAGTAGTATGGCACCTGTCGGTGAGCAGTTCTTC
TRBV7-2	TRBD2	-	TRBJ2-1	CASSLGLAGLYNEQFF	TGTGCCAGCAGCCTAGGACTAGCGGGCCTATACAATGAGCAGTTCTTC
TRBV28	-	-	TRBJ2-1	CASRPRANEQFF	TGTGCCAGCAGACCTAGGGCCAATGAGCAGTTCTTC
TRBV7-2	-	many	TRBJ1-5	CASSSRGNQPQHF	TGTGCCAGCAGCTCACGAGGGAATCAGCCCCAGCATTTT
TRBV30	TRBD1	-	TRBJ1-4	CAWKNRTGKGEKLFF	TGTGCCTGGAAGAACCGGACAGGGAAAGGTGAAAAACTGTTTTTT
TRBV5-5	TRBD1	-	TRBJ2-7	CASSWGQGPRYEQYF	TGTGCCAGCAGCTGGGGACAGGGTCCCCGCTACGAGCAGTACTTC
TRBV5-1	-	few	TRBJ1-4	CASSLTNSQLTNEKLFF	TGCGCCAGCAGCTTGACCAATTCACAGTTGACTAATGAAAAACTGTTTTTT
TRBV7-2	-	-	TRBJ1-1	CASSVQAGGTEAFF	TGTGCCAGCAGCGTACAGGCCGGGGGGACTGAAGCTTTCTTT
TRBV2	TRBD2	-	TRBJ2-2	CASRGVGGYTGELFF	TGTGCCAGCAGGGGTGTCGGGGGGTACACCGGGGAGCTGTTTTTT
TRBV19	-	-	TRBJ2-7	CASSMRMGGRKEQYF	TGTGCCAGTAGTATGAGGATGGGGGGGCGGAAGGAGCAGTACTTC
TRBV28	-	-	TRBJ2-1	CASSGQDETYNEQFF	TGTGCCAGCAGCGGGCAGGACGAAACCTACAATGAGCAGTTCTTC
TRBV11-2	-	-	TRBJ2-5	CASSLRGRPQRETQYF	TGTGCCAGCAGCTTACGGGGCAGGCCCCAGAGGGAGACCCAGTACTTC
TRBV30	-	-	TRBJ1-2	CAWSLGRLGANYGYTF	TGTGCCTGGAGTCTGGGGAGACTCGGAGCTAACTATGGCTACACCTTC
TRBV19	-	-	TRBJ1-1	CASIARTNTEAFF	TGTGCCAGTATCGCCAGAACCAACACTGAAGCTTTCTTT
TRBV6-6	-	-	TRBJ2-3	CASSYATGPDTQYF	TGTGCCAGCAGTTACGCAACGGGCCCAGATACGCAGTATTTT
TRBV28	-	-	TRBJ1-2	CASSFPTALDYGYTF	TGTGCCAGCAGTTTCCCGACAGCTCTGGACTATGGCTACACCTTC
TRBV3-1/TRBV3-2	-	-	TRBJ2-2	CASSQDYRTTGELFF	TGTGCCAGCAGCCAAGATTACCGGACGACTGGGGAGCTGTTTTTT
TRBV5-1	TRBD1	-	TRBJ2-6	CASSVRGQVSGANVLTF	TGCGCCAGCAGCGTGAGGGGGCAAGTCTCTGGGGCCAACGTCCTGACTTTC
TRBV7-8	TRBD1	-	TRBJ1-3	CASSAGQGRNQVQYF	TGTGCCAGCAGCGCCGGACAGGGAAGGAACCAGGTTCAATATTTT
TRBV5-1	TRBD2	-	TRBJ2-1	CASSGSGGPYNEQFF	TGCGCCAGCAGCGGCAGCGGGGGGCCATACAATGAGCAGTTCTTC
TRBV18	TRBD2	-	TRBJ2-1	CASSSGLAGINEQFF	TGTGCCAGCTCATCGGGACTAGCGGGAATTAATGAGCAGTTCTTC
TRBV7-2	-	-	TRBJ1-2	CASSFRALDGYTF	TGTGCCAGCAGCTTTAGGGCTTTGGATGGCTACACCTTC
TRBV19	-	-	TRBJ1-5	CASSKGGRFNQPQHF	TGTGCCAGTAGTAAAGGGGGTAGATTTAATCAGCCCCAGCATTTT
TRBV9	-	-	TRBJ2-1	CASSVDSGEQFF	TGTGCCAGCAGCGTAGACAGCGGTGAGCAGTTCTTC
TRBV11-2	-	-	TRBJ2-3	CASSPTTGRPPSTDTQYF	TGTGCCAGCAGCCCAACAACGGGAAGGCCCCCTAGCACAGATACGCAGTATTTT
TRBV19	-	-	TRBJ2-6	CASSMSRAPLSGANVLTF	TGTGCCAGTAGTATGTCCAGGGCCCCTCTCTCTGGGGCCAACGTCCTGACTTTC
TRBV5-6	-	-	TRBJ2-5	CATHRPGAQKKTQYF	TGTGCCACTCACAGACCGGGGGCCCAGAAAAAGACCCAGTACTTC
TRBV6-2/TRBV6-3	-	once	TRBJ2-7	CASSYQAPTYEQYF	TGTGCCAGCAGTTATCAGGCACCAACCTACGAGCAGTACTTC
TRBV27	-	-	TRBJ2-1	CASSLSSGETYNEQFF	TGTGCCAGCAGTTTATCCAGCGGAGAAACCTACAATGAGCAGTTCTTC
TRBV29-1	-	-	TRBJ1-2	CSVEGFLRGKKLDYGYTF	TGCAGCGTTGAGGGTTTCTTAAGGGGGAAGAAGCTCGACTATGGCTACACCTTC
TRBV7-3	-	-	TRBJ2-1	CASSFLGRQNEQFF	TGTGCCAGCAGCTTTCTTGGAAGACAAAATGAGCAGTTCTTC
TRBV5-6	-	-	TRBJ1-1	CASSLINTEAFF	TGTGCCAGCAGCTTGATAAACACTGAAGCTTTCTTT
TRBV5-8	-	-	TRBJ2-7	CASSNPGTGSYEQYF	TGTGCCAGCAGCAATCCCGGGACGGGCTCCTACGAGCAGTACTTC
TRBV12-3/TRBV12-4	-	-	TRBJ2-3	CASSVGGTDTQYF	TGTGCCAGCAGCGTGGGGGGCACAGATACGCAGTATTTT
TRBV5-4	TRBD1	few	TRBJ1-5	CASSEGQGKGQPQHF	TGTGCCAGCAGCGAGGGACAGGGAAAGGGGCAGCCCCAGCATTTT
TRBV3-1/TRBV3-2	-	few	TRBJ1-2	CASSQPGAYGYTF	TGTGCCAGCAGCCAACCGGGGGCGTATGGCTACACCTTC